The rows below give T cell receptor beta chains drawn from one sample of a study of T-cell reconstitution after alpha-beta-depleted transplantation in children. Each CDR3 protein gets one entry after TCRdb re-called the PCR reads with MiXCR. The sample has tens of thousands of distinct CDR3 sequences; roughly 50% are singletons. The sequences come from peripheral blood, collected before TCRalphabeta/CD19-depleted stem cell transplant. These receptors all stem from a boy younger than two with SCID, due to receive a stem cell transplant. Both conserved end residues are part of each CDR3. The D gene is left open where the match is weak. Part of the rows lack a size; the others show once, few, many or a class for expanded clones.

v_call	d_call	clone_size	j_call	cdr3_length	cdr3_aa	cdr3_nt
TRBV6-5	.	few	TRBJ2-5	11	CASSYQETQYF	TGTGCCAGCAGTTACCAAGAGACCCAGTACTTC
TRBV7-3	TRBD1	.	TRBJ2-5	15	CASSLRQGNQETQYF	TGTGCCAGCAGCCTAAGACAGGGAAACCAAGAGACCCAGTACTTC
TRBV28	.	.	TRBJ1-1	17	CASSFSGGMVGVAEAFF	TGTGCCAGCAGTTTCTCGGGAGGAATGGTTGGCGTGGCTGAAGCTTTCTTT
TRBV5-1	TRBD1	.	TRBJ2-1	15	CASSLSDRVYNEQFF	TGCGCCAGCAGCTTGTCGGACAGGGTTTACAATGAGCAGTTCTTC
TRBV11-2	.	.	TRBJ2-1	16	CASSLMGGLGINEQFF	TGTGCCAGCAGCTTAATGGGAGGATTGGGGATCAATGAGCAGTTCTTC
TRBV19	.	many	TRBJ1-1	14	CASSPRDIYTEAFF	TGTGCCAGTAGTCCCAGGGACATCTACACTGAAGCTTTCTTT
TRBV5-1	.	few	TRBJ1-2	13	CASSSSRDYGYTF	TGCGCCAGCAGCTCCTCTAGGGACTATGGCTACACCTTC
TRBV4-2	.	few	TRBJ2-3	14	CASSQALASDTQYF	TGTGCCAGCAGCCAAGCCCTAGCTTCAGATACGCAGTATTTT
TRBV15	TRBD2	.	TRBJ2-7	14	CATSRERGLPEQYF	TGTGCCACCAGCAGAGAAAGGGGACTACCCGAGCAGTACTTC
TRBV27	TRBD2	.	TRBJ2-1	14	CASSLLAGGYEQFF	TGTGCCAGCAGTTTACTAGCGGGGGGGTATGAGCAGTTCTTC
TRBV9	.	large	TRBJ2-5	14	CASTVGGSQETQYF	TGTGCCAGCACCGTTGGGGGCAGTCAAGAGACCCAGTACTTC
TRBV6-1	.	.	TRBJ2-7	16	CASSRPLGFSSYEQYF	TGTGCCAGCAGTCGCCCCCTAGGGTTCAGCTCCTACGAGCAGTACTTC
TRBV18	TRBD1	few	TRBJ2-7	15	CASSSTGQGRYEQYF	TGTGCCAGCTCATCCACCGGACAGGGCCGTTACGAGCAGTACTTC
TRBV27	.	few	TRBJ1-5	14	CASSFRGGNQPQHF	TGTGCCAGCAGTTTCCGGGGTGGCAATCAGCCCCAGCATTTT
TRBV5-8	TRBD1	few	TRBJ2-1	14	CASSLGQGHNEQFF	TGTGCCAGCAGCTTGGGACAGGGCCACAATGAGCAGTTCTTC
TRBV11-2	TRBD2	.	TRBJ2-3	19	CASSPGLAGGPLRTDTQYF	TGTGCCAGCAGCCCAGGACTAGCGGGGGGGCCCCTACGAACAGATACGCAGTATTTT
TRBV6-2/TRBV6-3	.	many	TRBJ2-7	13	CASSYPDRYEQYF	TGTGCCAGCAGTTACCCCGACAGGTACGAGCAGTACTTC
TRBV6-2/TRBV6-3	TRBD2	few	TRBJ2-5	16	CASSLVRGGYQETQYF	TGTGCCAGCAGTTTGGTTCGGGGGGGTTACCAAGAGACCCAGTACTTC
TRBV7-9	.	.	TRBJ2-7	14	CASSFKGITYEQYF	TGTGCCAGCAGCTTCAAAGGGATCACCTACGAGCAGTACTTC
TRBV6-1	TRBD1	.	TRBJ1-3	15	CASSETGQGGNTIYF	TGTGCCAGCAGTGAAACCGGACAGGGCGGAAACACCATATATTTT
TRBV19	.	once	TRBJ2-4	17	CASSIRGQSTPGVAQYF	TGTGCCAGTAGTATTAGAGGACAGAGCACTCCGGGTGTTGCTCAGTACTTC
TRBV5-1	TRBD2	few	TRBJ2-1	18	CASSSGGLAGVIYNEQFF	TGCGCCAGCAGCTCAGGGGGACTAGCGGGGGTTATCTACAATGAGCAGTTCTTC
TRBV20-1	.	few	TRBJ1-1	15	CSASGGSRRGTEAFF	TGCAGTGCTTCCGGAGGCTCCAGACGGGGCACTGAAGCTTTCTTT
TRBV15	.	few	TRBJ1-1	14	CATSRASGRTEAFF	TGTGCCACCAGCAGAGCGAGCGGACGCACTGAAGCTTTCTTT
TRBV20-1	.	.	TRBJ2-5	12	CSARPGVETQYF	TGCAGTGCTCGCCCAGGGGTGGAGACCCAGTACTTC
TRBV6-2/TRBV6-3	.	once	TRBJ1-1	15	CASSPFLGGGTEAFF	TGTGCCAGCAGTCCGTTTCTCGGGGGGGGCACTGAAGCTTTCTTT
TRBV20-1	TRBD2	.	TRBJ2-1	15	CSARRLAGLGNEQFF	TGCAGTGCCCGCCGACTAGCGGGGCTTGGCAATGAGCAGTTCTTC
TRBV7-2	.	few	TRBJ2-4	13	CASSSGTGGIQYF	TGTGCCAGCAGCTCAGGTACGGGCGGAATTCAGTACTTC
TRBV20-1	TRBD2	.	TRBJ2-2	16	CCARDFERGPTGELFF	TGCTGCGCTAGAGATTTCGAGCGGGGCCCGACCGGGGAGCTGTTTTTT
TRBV24-1	TRBD1	medium-sized	TRBJ2-5	18	CATSDPNRGAAFQETQYF	TGTGCCACCAGTGATCCCAACAGGGGGGCAGCTTTCCAAGAGACCCAGTACTTC
TRBV12-3/TRBV12-4	TRBD2	.	TRBJ2-7	15	CASSLSTSGSYEQYF	TGTGCCAGCAGTTTGAGCACTAGCGGCTCCTACGAGCAGTACTTC
TRBV7-7	TRBD2	few	TRBJ2-2	18	CASSSPRPAGVDTGELFF	TGTGCCAGCAGCTCCCCCCGGCCCGCGGGGGTTGACACCGGGGAGCTGTTTTTT
TRBV3-1	.	.	TRBJ1-2	13	CASSQDGRRGYTF	TGTGCCAGCAGCCAAGATGGGAGAAGGGGCTACACCTTC
TRBV6-1	.	.	TRBJ2-7	13	CASQRKKFYEQYF	TGTGCCAGCCAACGGAAGAAATTCTACGAGCAGTACTTC
TRBV6-1	TRBD1	few	TRBJ1-2	15	CASSTGTGGHVSRTF	TGTGCCAGCAGTACCGGGACAGGGGGCCACGTCAGCCGCACCTTC